Listed below are T cell receptor beta chains from one sample, sequenced in a study of metastatic and nonmetastatic thyroid tumors. TCRdb re-analyzed the PCR reads through MiXCR. The sample consists of about 93,000 clones, roughly 13% of them appearing once. Sequencing was done on a sample of blood. Receptors were obtained from a female donor with papillary thyroid cancer or a benign thyroid nodule (not recorded which). Some clones in this sample may be carry-over from other donors' samples. Each CDR3 is given without its conserved first and last residue. The D gene is left open where the match is weak.

CDR3 protein,J gene,D gene,CDR3 length,V gene
SASGRATHYNEQF,TRBJ2-1,TRBD2,13,TRBV20-1
ASGFQGAGGYT,TRBJ1-2,TRBD1,11,TRBV12-5
VSSVTGDTGELF,TRBJ2-2,TRBD1,12,TRBV6-1
ASSPRLAGGRNEQF,TRBJ2-1,TRBD2,14,TRBV27
ASSMGSWSSRETQY,TRBJ2-5,NA,14,TRBV5-6
ASSLDLDSGSSYEQY,TRBJ2-7,TRBD2,15,TRBV11-2
ASRGTGPSGANVLT,TRBJ2-6,TRBD1,14,TRBV28
ATSRSGRQNTGELF,TRBJ2-2,NA,14,TRBV15
ASSSKTGAHLELF,TRBJ2-2,NA,13,TRBV7-9
ATSYPRRSGRYNEQF,TRBJ2-1,TRBD2,15,TRBV24-1
ASSSLFTRTARGQPQH,TRBJ1-5,NA,16,TRBV28
SSRDSANYGYT,TRBJ1-2,NA,11,TRBV20-1
SASATTHSYEQY,TRBJ2-7,NA,12,TRBV20-1
SALAGVWPNEQF,TRBJ2-1,TRBD2,12,TRBV20-1
ASSDPAGQGMVSTEAF,TRBJ1-1,TRBD1,16,TRBV9
ASSNDGDTGELF,TRBJ2-2,NA,12,TRBV5-1
ATSRDDRVNTEAF,TRBJ1-1,TRBD1,13,TRBV15
ASSLPQERQTTNEKLF,TRBJ1-4,NA,16,TRBV27
ASSPRVQPQH,TRBJ1-5,NA,10,TRBV28
ASSQEGGRSYEQY,TRBJ2-7,TRBD2,13,TRBV4-1
ASTIPSRDTEAF,TRBJ1-1,NA,12,TRBV7-9
ASSTTSSSYEQY,TRBJ2-7,NA,12,TRBV19
SATPFGGAGGYT,TRBJ1-2,NA,12,TRBV20-1
ASSQDLAPTGDYGYT,TRBJ1-2,NA,15,TRBV3-1
ASSSGAGRVGETQY,TRBJ2-5,TRBD2,14,TRBV7-2
AWRVARGYTGELF,TRBJ2-2,NA,13,TRBV30
ASRRQEVSPLQ,TRBJ1-6,NA,11,TRBV6-1
ASTHLQGGTEAF,TRBJ1-1,TRBD1,12,TRBV6-1
SARLKGGVNEQF,TRBJ2-1,NA,12,TRBV20-1
ASRDHIGVLAF,TRBJ1-1,NA,11,TRBV6-1
ASSRRAGEADTQY,TRBJ2-3,NA,13,TRBV4-3
ASSRSTNEKLF,TRBJ1-4,NA,11,TRBV7-2
SARLDRGHGELF,TRBJ2-2,TRBD1,12,TRBV20-1
ASSRDRTSYNEQF,TRBJ2-1,NA,13,TRBV4-1
ASRGQEDYGYT,TRBJ1-2,TRBD1,11,TRBV12-3/TRBV12-4
ASSESGGGSNQPQH,TRBJ1-5,NA,14,TRBV2
ASSLGPAETQY,TRBJ2-5,NA,11,TRBV11-1
ASSLTSGTYSYNEQF,TRBJ2-1,TRBD2,15,TRBV7-9
ASSFDRVKNEQF,TRBJ2-1,TRBD1,12,TRBV5-4
ASSLYGFSSGELF,TRBJ2-2,NA,13,TRBV27
ASSPGLAGGPDTQY,TRBJ2-3,TRBD2,14,TRBV6-4